This T cell receptor beta chain stems from a study of T-cell reconstitution after alpha-beta-depleted transplantation in children. Points on this clonotype: What it binds is unknown.

The TCRbeta library was prepared with unique molecular identifiers. TCRdb itself ran the PCR reads through MiXCR, one entry per CDR3 protein. The sample lists around 270,000 distinct CDR3 sequences; almost 8% were seen once. Whole-study findings and limits: Newly produced T cells mostly accounted for T-cell counts and diversity one year post-transplant. Several hundred expanded graft clones reportedly were the source of alpha-beta T cells about two months after transplant.

This TCR was recovered from a female patient younger than 10 who had a stem cell transplant for Fanconi anemia, so the T cells may come from the graft donor. This material consisted of peripheral blood, taken 360 days after TCRalphabeta/CD19-depleted stem cell transplant.

CDR3 bases: TGCAGTGCTATACCAGGGACAGGGGTCTATCCGTATAGCAATCAGCCCCAGCATTTT. Translated, it gives CSAIPGTGVYPYSNQPQHF. The chain employs TRBV20-1 and TRBJ1-5; 10 bases match TRBD1. The length of the CDR3 is 19 residues. Germline V lookup: CDR1 DFQATT, CDR2 SNEGSKA (reference sequence). Trimming took 4 bases from V and 0 from J; bases not matched to a gene: 15.